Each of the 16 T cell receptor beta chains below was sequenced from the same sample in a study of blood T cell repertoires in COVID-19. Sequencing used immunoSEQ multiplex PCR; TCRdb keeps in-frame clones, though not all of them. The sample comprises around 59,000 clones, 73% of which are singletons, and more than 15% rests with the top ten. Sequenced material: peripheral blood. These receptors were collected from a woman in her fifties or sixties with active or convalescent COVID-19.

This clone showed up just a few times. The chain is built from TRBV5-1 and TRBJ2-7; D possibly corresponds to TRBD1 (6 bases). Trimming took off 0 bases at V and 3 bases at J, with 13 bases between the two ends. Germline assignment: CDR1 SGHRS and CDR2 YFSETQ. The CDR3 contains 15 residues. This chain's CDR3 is CASSLDAGVNYEQYF. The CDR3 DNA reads TGCGCCAGCAGCTTGGATGCAGGGGTTAACTACGAGCAGTACTTC.

The CDR3 sequence is CASSGEPGTGGGQFF. As DNA, the CDR3 is TGTGCCAGCAGCGGCGAGCCCGGGACAGGGGGGGGTCAGTTCTTC. The chain couples TRBV9 to TRBJ2-1, with 11 bases matching TRBD1. Germline CDR1 SGDLS, CDR2 YYNGEE. The CDR3 has 15 residues. V was clipped by 3 bases and J by 13 bases; unmatched bases: 12.

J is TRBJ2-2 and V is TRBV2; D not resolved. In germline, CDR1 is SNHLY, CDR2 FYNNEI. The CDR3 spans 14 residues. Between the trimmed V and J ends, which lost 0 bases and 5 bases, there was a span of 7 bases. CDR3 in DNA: TGTGCCAGCAGTGAAGCAGCCCGGACCGGGGAGCTGTTTTTT. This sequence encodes CASSEAARTGELFF.

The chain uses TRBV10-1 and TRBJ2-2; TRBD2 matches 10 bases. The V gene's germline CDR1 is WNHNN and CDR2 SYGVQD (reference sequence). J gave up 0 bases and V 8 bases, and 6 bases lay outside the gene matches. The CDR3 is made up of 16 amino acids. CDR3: CASAAGTSANTGELFF. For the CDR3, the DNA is TGCGCCAGCGCAGCCGGGACTAGCGCGAACACCGGGGAGCTGTTTTTT.

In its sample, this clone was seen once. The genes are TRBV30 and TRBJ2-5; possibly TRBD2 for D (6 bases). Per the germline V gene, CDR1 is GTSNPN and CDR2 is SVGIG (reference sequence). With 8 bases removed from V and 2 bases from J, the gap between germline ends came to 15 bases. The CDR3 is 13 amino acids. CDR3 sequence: CALQPGLQETQYF. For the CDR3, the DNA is TGTGCCCTGCAACCGGGACTTCAAGAGACCCAGTACTTC.

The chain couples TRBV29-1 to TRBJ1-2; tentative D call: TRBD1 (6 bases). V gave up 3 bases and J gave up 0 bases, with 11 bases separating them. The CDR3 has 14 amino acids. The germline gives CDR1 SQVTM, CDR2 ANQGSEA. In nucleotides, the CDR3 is TGCAGCGTTGATTGGGACAAAGCTAACTATGGCTACACCTTC. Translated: CSVDWDKANYGYTF.

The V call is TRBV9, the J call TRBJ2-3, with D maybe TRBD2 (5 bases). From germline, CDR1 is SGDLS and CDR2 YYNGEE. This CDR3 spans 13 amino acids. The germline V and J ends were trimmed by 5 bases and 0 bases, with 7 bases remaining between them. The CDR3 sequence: CASRRESTDTQYF. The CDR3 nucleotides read TGTGCCAGCAGGAGGGAAAGCACAGATACGCAGTATTTT.

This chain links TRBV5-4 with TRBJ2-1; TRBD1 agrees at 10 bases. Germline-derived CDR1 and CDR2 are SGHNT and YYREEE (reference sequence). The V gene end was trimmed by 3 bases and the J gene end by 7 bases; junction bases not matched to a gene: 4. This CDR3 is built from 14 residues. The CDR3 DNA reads TGTGCCAGCAGCTGGGACAGGGGAGAGAATGAGCAGTTCTTC. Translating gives CASSWDRGENEQFF.

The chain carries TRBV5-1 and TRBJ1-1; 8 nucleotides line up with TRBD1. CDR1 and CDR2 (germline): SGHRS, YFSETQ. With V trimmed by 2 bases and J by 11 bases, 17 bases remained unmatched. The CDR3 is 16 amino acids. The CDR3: CASSLLPLDREREAFF. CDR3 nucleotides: TGCGCCAGCAGCTTACTACCTCTGGACAGGGAAAGGGAGGCTTTCTTT.

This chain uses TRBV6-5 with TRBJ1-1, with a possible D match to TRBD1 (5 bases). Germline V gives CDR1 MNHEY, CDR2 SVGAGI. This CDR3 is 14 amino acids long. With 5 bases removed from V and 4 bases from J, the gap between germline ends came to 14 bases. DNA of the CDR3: TGTGCCAGCAGTCGTCCAGGGCAAGGCACTGAAGCTTTCTTT. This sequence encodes CASSRPGQGTEAFF.

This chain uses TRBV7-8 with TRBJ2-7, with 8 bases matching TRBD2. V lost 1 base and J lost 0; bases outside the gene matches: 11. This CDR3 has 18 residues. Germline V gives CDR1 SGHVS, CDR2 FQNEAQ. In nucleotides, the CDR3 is TGTGCCAGCAGCTTAGGAGTCCCGGGAGGGACGCTCTCCTACGAGCAGTACTTC. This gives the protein CASSLGVPGGTLSYEQYF.

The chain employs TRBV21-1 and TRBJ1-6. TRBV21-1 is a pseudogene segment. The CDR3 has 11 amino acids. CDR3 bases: TGTGCCAGCAGCAAAGGTAAACCCCTCCACTTT. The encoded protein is CASSKGKPLHF.

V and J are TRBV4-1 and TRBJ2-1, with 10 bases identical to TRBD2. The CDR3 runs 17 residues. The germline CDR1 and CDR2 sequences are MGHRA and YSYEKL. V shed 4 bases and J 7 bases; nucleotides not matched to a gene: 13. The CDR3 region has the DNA TGCGCCAGCAGCCCGGGCTTAGCGGGAGGACCCAATAATGAGCAGTTCTTC. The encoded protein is CASSPGLAGGPNNEQFF.

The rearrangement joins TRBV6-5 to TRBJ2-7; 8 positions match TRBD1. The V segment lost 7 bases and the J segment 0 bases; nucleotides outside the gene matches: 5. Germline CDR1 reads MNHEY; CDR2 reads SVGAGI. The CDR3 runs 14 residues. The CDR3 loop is CASTRTGSSYEQYF. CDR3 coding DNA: TGTGCCAGCACGAGGACAGGGAGCTCCTACGAGCAGTACTTC.

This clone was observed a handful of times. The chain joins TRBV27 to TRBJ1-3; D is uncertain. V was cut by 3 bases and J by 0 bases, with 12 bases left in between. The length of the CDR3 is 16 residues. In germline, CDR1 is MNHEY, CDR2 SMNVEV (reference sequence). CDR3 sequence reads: CASSFSAGGSGNTIYF. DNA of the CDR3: TGTGCCAGCAGTTTTTCCGCGGGAGGCTCTGGAAACACCATATATTTT.

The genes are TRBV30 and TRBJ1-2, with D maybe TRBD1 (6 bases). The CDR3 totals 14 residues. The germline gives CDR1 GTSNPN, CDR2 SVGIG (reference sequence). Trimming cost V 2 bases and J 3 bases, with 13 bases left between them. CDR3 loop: CAWSLIRGYYGYTF. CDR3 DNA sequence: TGTGCCTGGAGTCTGATCAGGGGCTACTATGGCTACACCTTC. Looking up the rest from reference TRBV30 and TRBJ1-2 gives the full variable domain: SQTIHQWPATLVQPVGSPLSLECTVEGTSNPNLYWYRQAAGRGLQLLFYSVGIGQISSEVPQNLSASRPQDRQFILSSKKLLLSDSGFYLCAWSLIRGYYGYTFGSGTRLTVV.